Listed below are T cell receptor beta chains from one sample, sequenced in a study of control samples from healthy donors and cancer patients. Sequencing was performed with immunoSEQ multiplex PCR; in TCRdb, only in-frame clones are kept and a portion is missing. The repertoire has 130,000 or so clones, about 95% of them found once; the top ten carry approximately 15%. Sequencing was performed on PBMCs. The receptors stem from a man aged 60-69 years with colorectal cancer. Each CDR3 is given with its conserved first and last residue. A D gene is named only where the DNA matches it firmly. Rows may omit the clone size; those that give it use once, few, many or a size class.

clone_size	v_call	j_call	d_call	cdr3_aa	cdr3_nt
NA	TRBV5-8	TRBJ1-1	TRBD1	CASSTGQARTEAFF	TGTGCCAGCAGCACTGGACAGGCGAGGACTGAAGCTTTCTTT
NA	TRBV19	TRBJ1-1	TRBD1	CASSANRGFTNTEAFF	TGTGCCAGTAGTGCCAACAGGGGGTTTACGAACACTGAAGCTTTCTTT
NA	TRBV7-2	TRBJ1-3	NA	CASSYFRQPGNTIYF	TGTGCCAGCAGCTACTTTCGGCAGCCAGGAAACACCATATATTTT
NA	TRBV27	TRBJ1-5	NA	CASSSRQSNWDYSNQPQHF	TGTGCCAGCAGTTCGAGACAGTCGAATTGGGATTATAGCAATCAGCCCCAGCATTTT
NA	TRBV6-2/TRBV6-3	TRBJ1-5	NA	CASSDPNQPQHF	TGTGCCAGCAGTGATCCCAATCAGCCCCAGCATTTT
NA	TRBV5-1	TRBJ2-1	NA	CASSLATGEQFF	TGCGCCAGCAGCTTGGCCACGGGTGAGCAGTTCTTC
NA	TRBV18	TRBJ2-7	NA	CASSESRSSYEQYF	TGTGCCAGCTCAGAAAGCAGGTCTTCCTACGAGCAGTACTTC
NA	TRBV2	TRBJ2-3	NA	CASSDSGDPTQYF	TGTGCCAGCAGTGACTCGGGGGACCCTACGCAGTATTTT
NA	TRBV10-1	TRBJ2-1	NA	CASSEPQGRSYNEQFF	TGCGCCAGCAGTGAACCACAGGGAAGGTCCTACAATGAGCAGTTCTTC
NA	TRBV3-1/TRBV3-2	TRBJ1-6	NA	CASSQGGLNSPLHF	TGTGCCAGCAGCCAAGGGGGGCTGAATTCACCCCTCCACTTT
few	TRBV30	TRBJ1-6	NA	CAWVEGGNSPLHF	TGTGCCTGGGTCGAGGGAGGGAATTCACCCCTCCACTTT
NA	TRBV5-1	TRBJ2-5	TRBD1	CASSLARLQGPRETQYF	TGCGCCAGCAGCTTGGCGCGATTACAGGGGCCCCGAGAGACCCAGTACTTC
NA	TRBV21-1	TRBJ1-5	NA	CASSKKKDSYYSNQPQHF	TGTGCCAGCAGCAAAAAAAAGGACAGCTACTATAGCAATCAGCCCCAGCATTTT
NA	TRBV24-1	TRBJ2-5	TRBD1	CATSDRDRGETQYF	TGTGCCACCAGTGACCGGGACAGGGGGGAGACCCAGTACTTC
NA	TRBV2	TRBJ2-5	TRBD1	CASSRDRVSQETQYF	TGTGCCAGCAGCCGAGACAGGGTCTCTCAAGAGACCCAGTACTTC
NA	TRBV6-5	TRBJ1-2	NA	CASSSPGVQAYTF	TGTGCCAGCAGTTCCCCAGGGGTTCAAGCCTACACCTTC
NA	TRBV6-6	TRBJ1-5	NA	CASSYMRTVSNQPQHF	TGTGCCAGCAGTTACATGAGGACAGTTAGCAATCAGCCCCAGCATTTT
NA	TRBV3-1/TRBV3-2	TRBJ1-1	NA	CASSLLRRGNTEAFF	TGTGCCAGCAGCCTACTGCGACGGGGGAACACTGAAGCTTTCTTT
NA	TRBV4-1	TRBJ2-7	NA	CASSPRIKDEAYEQYF	TGCGCCAGCAGCCCCAGAATCAAGGACGAGGCGTACGAGCAGTACTTC
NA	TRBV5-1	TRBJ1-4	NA	CASSLTGGSEKLFF	TGCGCCAGCAGCTTGACAGGAGGGTCTGAAAAACTGTTTTTT
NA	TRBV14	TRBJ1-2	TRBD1	CASSPGTARGYTF	TGTGCCAGCAGCCCCGGGACAGCGCGTGGCTACACCTTC
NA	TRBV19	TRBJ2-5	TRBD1	CASRNSGTGGGKTQYF	TGTGCCAGTAGAAATAGCGGGACAGGGGGAGGAAAGACCCAGTACTTC
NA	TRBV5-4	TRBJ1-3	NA	CASSPKRDGGNTIYF	TGTGCCAGCAGTCCGAAAAGGGACGGGGGAAACACCATATATTTT
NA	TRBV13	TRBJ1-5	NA	CASSFGGGRNQPQHF	TGTGCCAGCAGCTTCGGCGGAGGTAGGAATCAGCCCCAGCATTTT
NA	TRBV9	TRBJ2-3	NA	CASSTRHNTDTQYF	TGTGCCAGCAGCACCCGACACAACACAGATACGCAGTATTTT
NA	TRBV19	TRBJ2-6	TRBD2	CASSPTSGGSSGANVLTF	TGTGCCAGTAGTCCAACTAGCGGGGGGAGTTCTGGGGCCAACGTCCTGACTTTC
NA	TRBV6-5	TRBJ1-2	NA	CASRTVGRPYGYTF	TGTGCCAGCAGGACGGTCGGACGGCCCTATGGCTACACCTTC
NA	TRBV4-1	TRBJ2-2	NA	CASSQDRNTGELFF	TGCGCCAGCAGCCAAGACAGGAACACCGGGGAGCTGTTTTTT
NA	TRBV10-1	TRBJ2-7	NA	CASSGEISSYEQYF	TGCGCCAGCAGTGGTGAGATCAGCTCCTACGAGCAGTACTTC
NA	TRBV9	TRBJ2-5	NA	CASSVEETQYF	TGTGCCAGCAGCGTAGAAGAGACCCAGTACTTC
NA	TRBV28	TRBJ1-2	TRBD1	CASSPTGGKGYTF	TGTGCCAGCAGTCCAACAGGGGGCAAAGGCTACACCTTC
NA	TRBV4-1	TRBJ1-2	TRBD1	CASSQADRGYGYTF	TGCGCCAGCAGCCAAGCGGACAGGGGCTATGGCTACACCTTC
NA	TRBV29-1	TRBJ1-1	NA	CSVEDRNTEAFF	TGCAGCGTTGAGGACAGGAACACTGAAGCTTTCTTT
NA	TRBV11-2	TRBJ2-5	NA	CASSPPASQETQYF	TGTGCCAGCAGCCCACCGGCTAGCCAAGAGACCCAGTACTTC
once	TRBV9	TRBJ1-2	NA	CASSVGRGNYGYTF	TGTGCCAGCAGCGTAGGGCGGGGTAACTATGGCTACACCTTC
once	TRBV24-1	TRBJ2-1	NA	CATSAEGIWGSRNEQFF	TGTGCCACCAGTGCAGAGGGGATATGGGGTTCGAGGAATGAGCAGTTCTTC
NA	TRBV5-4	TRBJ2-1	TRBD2	CASSYGGAGLNEQFF	TGTGCCAGCAGCTACGGGGGGGCAGGTTTAAATGAGCAGTTCTTC
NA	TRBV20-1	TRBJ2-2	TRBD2	CSASLAGSTGELFF	TGCAGTGCTAGTCTAGCGGGGAGCACCGGGGAGCTGTTTTTT
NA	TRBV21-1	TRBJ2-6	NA	CASSKVARGLSGANVLTF	TGTGCCAGCAGCAAAGTGGCCAGGGGTCTCTCTGGGGCCAACGTCCTGACTTTC
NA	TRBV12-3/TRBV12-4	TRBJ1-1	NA	CASSSPAGGKAFF	TGTGCCAGCAGTTCCCCAGCGGGGGGTAAAGCTTTCTTT
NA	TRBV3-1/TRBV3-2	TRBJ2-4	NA	CASSQVGIQYF	TGTGCCAGCAGCCAAGTAGGCATTCAGTACTTC
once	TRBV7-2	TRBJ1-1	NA	CASSRQSNTEAFF	TGTGCCAGCAGCCGACAGTCGAACACTGAAGCTTTCTTT
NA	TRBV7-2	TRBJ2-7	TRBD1	CASSPREGQGPYEQYF	TGTGCCAGCAGCCCCCGGGAGGGACAGGGGCCCTACGAGCAGTACTTC
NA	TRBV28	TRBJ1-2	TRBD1	CASSSPPGQGLYGYTF	TGTGCCAGCAGTTCCCCCCCCGGACAGGGGCTCTATGGCTACACCTTC
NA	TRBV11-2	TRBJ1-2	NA	CASEGRGYTF	TGTGCCAGCGAGGGGCGGGGCTACACCTTC
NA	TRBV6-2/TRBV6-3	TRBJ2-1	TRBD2	CASSKAGTMDNEQFF	TGTGCCAGCAGTAAAGCCGGGACTATGGACAATGAGCAGTTCTTC
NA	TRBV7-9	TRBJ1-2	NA	CASSLVLNYGYTF	TGTGCCAGCAGCTTAGTCCTTAACTATGGCTACACCTTC
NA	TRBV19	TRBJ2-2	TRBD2	CASSGSGGRTGELFF	TGTGCCAGTAGTGGCAGCGGGGGCCGCACCGGGGAGCTGTTTTTT
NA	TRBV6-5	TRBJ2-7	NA	CASSYSGGQTHEQYF	TGTGCCAGCAGTTACAGCGGAGGACAGACCCACGAGCAGTACTTC
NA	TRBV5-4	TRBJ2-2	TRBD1	CASSLPTGTNTGELFF	TGTGCCAGCAGCTTGCCGACAGGGACCAACACCGGGGAGCTGTTTTTT
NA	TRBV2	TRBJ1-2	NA	CASSDSGQGLNYGYTF	TGTGCCAGCAGTGATTCTGGGCAGGGGCTCAACTATGGCTACACCTTC
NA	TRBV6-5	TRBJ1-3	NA	CATWSVEPGNTIYF	TGTGCCACCTGGTCGGTGGAGCCTGGAAACACCATATATTTT
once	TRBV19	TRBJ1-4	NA	CASSIAFVSEKLFF	TGTGCCAGTAGTATCGCTTTCGTGAGTGAAAAACTGTTTTTT
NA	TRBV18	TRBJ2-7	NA	CASSPDRAWEDAYF	TGTGCCAGCTCACCCGACAGGGCATGGGAGGACGCGTACTTC
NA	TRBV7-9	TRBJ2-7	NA	CASSLTAGSYEQYF	TGTGCCAGCAGCTTGACAGCGGGCTCCTACGAGCAGTACTTC
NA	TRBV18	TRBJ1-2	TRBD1	CASSPGTGGGYTF	TGTGCCAGCTCACCAGGGACAGGGGGCGGCTACACCTTC
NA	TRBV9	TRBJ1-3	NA	CASKPGAGNTIYF	TGTGCCAGCAAGCCAGGGGCAGGAAACACCATATATTTT
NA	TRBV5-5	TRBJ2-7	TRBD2	CASSFAAGYEQYF	TGTGCCAGCAGCTTTGCAGCGGGGTACGAGCAGTACTTC
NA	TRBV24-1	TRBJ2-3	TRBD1	CATSARGPLGDTQYF	TGTGCCACCAGTGCCAGGGGGCCATTGGGAGATACGCAGTATTTT
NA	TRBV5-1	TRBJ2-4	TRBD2	CASSLATQSLAGVAKNIQYF	TGCGCCAGCAGCTTAGCGACCCAAAGCCTAGCGGGGGTAGCCAAAAACATTCAGTACTTC